Shown below are 10 T cell receptor beta chains from a single sample sequenced in a study of post-analysis software for immune sequencing data. Broader study findings: Higher frequency in patients than in controls was seen for roughly 5 TRBV segments, with TRBV5-6, TRBV5-1 and TRBV20-1 among them.

The TCR beta cDNA libraries carried unique molecular identifiers. Using its own MiXCR run on the PCR reads, TCRdb lists one record per CDR3 protein. Of approximately 730,000 distinct CDR3 sequences in the sample, more than 45% were seen once. No antigen has been identified for these receptors. The specimen sequenced was blood. All receptors derive from a girl between 5 and 17 years old with multiple sclerosis.

The chain couples TRBV2 to TRBJ2-1; no reliable D call. The CDR3 contains 12 residues. The V end lost 10 bases, the J end lost 6 bases, and 13 bases lay between the germline ends. Germline loops: CDR1 SNHLY, CDR2 FYNNEI. The CDR3 region has the DNA TGTGCCACCCTAAGATGGGGCAATGAGCAGTTCTTC. This sequence encodes CATLRWGNEQFF.

This clonotype was seen once. This sequence joins TRBV19 and TRBJ2-7; the match to TRBD1 covers 11 bases. Trimming removed 3 bases from V and 2 bases from J; junction bases left unmatched: 3. This CDR3 region has 15 residues. Germline V gene sequence: CDR1 LNHDA, CDR2 SQIVND (reference sequence). This CDR3 is CASSIRDRGTYEQYF. As DNA, the CDR3 is TGTGCCAGTAGTATCCGGGACAGGGGGACCTACGAGCAGTACTTC.

This sequence joins TRBV24-1 and TRBJ2-3; D ambiguous. The length of the CDR3 is 14 residues. Germline CDR1 is KGHDR and CDR2 is SFDVKD. Between the trimmed V and J ends, which lost 4 bases and 7 bases, there was a span of 14 bases. CDR3 bases: TGTGCCACCAGTGAGAAAGGCCTTCTCTATACGCAGTATTTT. Amino acids: CATSEKGLLYTQYF.

The chain is built from TRBV2 and TRBJ2-7; D not certain. The DNA end lines up better with TRBJ2-5; the J call may be wrong. Germline V gives CDR1 SNHLY, CDR2 FYNNEI. The CDR3 has 15 residues. The DNA for the CDR3 is TGTGCCAGCAGTGGGGGAAGGTCGCAAGAAGAGACCCAGTACTTC. This sequence encodes CASSGGRSQEETQYF.

In its sample, this clonotype was seen a few times. The V and J genes are TRBV12-3 or TRBV12-4 and TRBJ2-1; 14 bases line up with TRBD2. The CDR3 totals 18 residues. V trimming: 6 bases; J trimming: 0 bases; junction bases outside the gene matches: 7. The CDR3 DNA follows: TGTGCCAGCAGCCGGGGACTAGCGGGAGTAAGCTCCTACAATGAGCAGTTCTTC. Encoded protein: CASSRGLAGVSSYNEQFF.

The chain is built from TRBV7-2 and TRBJ2-5; D remains ambiguous. Trimming took 5 bases from V and 5 from J, leaving 18 bases between them. Germline V gene lookup returns CDR1 SGHTA and CDR2 FQGNSA. CDR3 length: 15 residues. The CDR3 nucleotides are TGTGCCAGCAGCCTTCGCGGCGGAACGGCGGAGACCCAGTACTTC. Amino acids: CASSLRGGTAETQYF.

This clonotype showed up just a few times. The CDR3 sequence: CASSPGTSGTKETQYF. CDR3 nucleotides: TGTGCCAGCAGTCCCGGGACTAGCGGGACTAAAGAGACCCAGTACTTC. This rearrangement joins TRBV12-3 or TRBV12-4 to TRBJ2-5; 13 positions match TRBD2. With 5 bases clipped from V and 3 bases from J, the junction kept 6 bases outside the gene matches. This CDR3 has 16 amino acids.

The chain has TRBV29-1 and TRBJ2-3; D is uncertain. The CDR3 has 11 residues. V lost 1 base, J lost 5 bases, and 4 bases lay in between. The V gene's germline CDR1 is SQVTM and CDR2 ANQGSEA. CDR3: CSVEGRDTQYF. Here the CDR3 DNA reads TGCAGCGTTGAAGGGCGAGATACGCAGTATTTT.

This rearrangement joins TRBV3-1 to TRBJ1-1; D remains unclear. Trimming took off 2 bases at V and 8 bases at J, with 18 bases between the two ends. Germline CDR1 is LGHDT and CDR2 is YNNKEL (reference sequence). The CDR3 is made up of 15 amino acids. CDR3 amino acids: CASSQNSGKEREAFF. CDR3 bases: TGTGCCAGCAGCCAAAATTCAGGAAAAGAGAGGGAAGCTTTCTTT.

The chain carries TRBV20-1 and TRBJ2-3; no firm D call. CDR1 is DFQATT and CDR2 is SNEGSKA in the germline V gene (reference sequence). The CDR3 has 14 residues. Trimming removed 4 bases from V and 1 base from J, with 12 bases in between. The CDR3 DNA sequence: TGCAGTGCTATGAGCTCGTCCCGCACAGATACGCAGTATTTT. Protein product: CSAMSSSRTDTQYF.